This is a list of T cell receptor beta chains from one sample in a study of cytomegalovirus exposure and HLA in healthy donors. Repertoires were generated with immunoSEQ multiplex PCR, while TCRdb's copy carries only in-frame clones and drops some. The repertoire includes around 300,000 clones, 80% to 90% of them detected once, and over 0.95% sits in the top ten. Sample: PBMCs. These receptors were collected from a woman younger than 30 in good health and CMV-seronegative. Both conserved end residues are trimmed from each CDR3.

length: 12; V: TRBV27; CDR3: ASMEFRVNSALH
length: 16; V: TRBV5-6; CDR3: ATRLAGVTGDITGELF
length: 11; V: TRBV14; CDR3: ASSPLRSGELF
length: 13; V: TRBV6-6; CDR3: ASSYSKEGTTEAF
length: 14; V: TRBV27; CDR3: ASSPSLAGGYNEQF
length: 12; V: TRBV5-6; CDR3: ASSPVTGGYEQY
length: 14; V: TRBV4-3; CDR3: ASSQDEWDSNSPLH
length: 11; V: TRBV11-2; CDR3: ASGRQGEETQY
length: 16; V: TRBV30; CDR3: AWSVTPGLAVHSYEQY
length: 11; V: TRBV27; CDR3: ASRQTGNEKLF
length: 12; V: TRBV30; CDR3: AWRVQGEFTEAF
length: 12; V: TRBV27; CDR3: ASSYLEGYTEAF
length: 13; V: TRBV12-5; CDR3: ASGLVRGKYQPQH
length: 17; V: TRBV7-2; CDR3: ASSLGPGQIRRSKNIQY
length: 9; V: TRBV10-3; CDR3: AAGGRTEAF
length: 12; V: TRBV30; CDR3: AWSQVNSNQPQH
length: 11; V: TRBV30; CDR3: AWSVRGGTEAF
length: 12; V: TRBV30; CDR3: AWIAGTGGTEQY
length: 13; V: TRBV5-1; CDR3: ASSYETGGGTEAF
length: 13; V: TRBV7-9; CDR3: ASSFSGSLPDTQY
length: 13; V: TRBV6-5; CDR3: ASSKEGVSNQPQH
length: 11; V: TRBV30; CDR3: AWSVGGQYGYT
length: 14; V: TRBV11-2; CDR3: ASSYDSTVVSYEQY
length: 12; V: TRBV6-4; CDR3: ASSPTASGYGYT
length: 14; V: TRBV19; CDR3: ASRRKDTRTSYEQY
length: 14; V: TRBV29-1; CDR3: SVERGTETDGETQY
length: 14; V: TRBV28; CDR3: ASSLSGTSGNYEQY
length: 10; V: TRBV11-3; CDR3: ASSQGTYEQY
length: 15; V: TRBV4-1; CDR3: ASSQAAGVFMNTEAF
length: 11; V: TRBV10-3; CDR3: AIRPIGGDEQY
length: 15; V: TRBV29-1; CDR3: SVEGMGGAPGSYEQY
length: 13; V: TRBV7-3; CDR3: ASSLAGTGVTEAF
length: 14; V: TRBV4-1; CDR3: ASSQEQLEGHQPQH
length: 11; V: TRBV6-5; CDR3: ASRLDRHEKLF
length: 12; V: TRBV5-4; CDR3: ASSRDRTNSPLH
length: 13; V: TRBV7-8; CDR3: ASSLSRVPLRSQY
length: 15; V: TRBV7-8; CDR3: ASSLPKYRKTNEKLF
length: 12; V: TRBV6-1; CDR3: ASRGGLAVYEQY
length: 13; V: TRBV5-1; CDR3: ASSYSWTGTGELF